These 27 T cell receptor beta chains came from one sample sequenced in a study of T cells in Graves' hyperthyroidism and ophthalmopathy. The CDR3 regions of TCR beta were amplified from RNA transcripts. A first-round RT-PCR of the TCR CDR3 used the HTBI primer set. TCRdb ran MiXCR on the multiplex PCR reads and lists one entry per CDR3 protein. This table has 300,000 to 350,000 distinct CDR3 sequences, about 14% appearing once. Sequencing was performed on blood. The receptors originated from a woman younger than 45 with Graves' hyperthyroidism.

As regards this clonotype: One end of the junction varies from germline; a read error may be responsible. This sequence joins TRBV11-2 and TRBJ1-2; D is undetermined. The CDR3 runs to 13 residues. Germline-derived CDR1 and CDR2 are SGHAT and FQNNGV. The chain's CDR3 is CASSLGQQYVYTF. The CDR3 coding sequence is TGTGCCAGCAGCTTAGGTCAGCAATATGTCTACACCTTC.

This chain uses TRBV2 with TRBJ2-7, with 9 bases that match TRBD1. The CDR3 runs to 15 residues. Germline assignment: CDR1 SNHLY and CDR2 FYNNEI. Unmatched junction bases numbered 6, after V lost 4 bases and J lost 2 bases. DNA for the CDR3: TGTGCCAGCAGTGGAATCACAGGGGGCGCCTACGAGCAGTACTTC. It translates to CASSGITGGAYEQYF.

The V and J genes are TRBV19 and TRBJ2-7, with D possibly TRBD2 on 6 matching bases. CDR1 is LNHDA and CDR2 is SQIVND in the germline V gene (reference sequence). This CDR3 has 15 residues. Between the trimmed V and J ends, which lost 5 bases and 1 base, there was a span of 15 bases. As DNA, the CDR3 is TGTGCCAGTAGTCGGGGCAGCGGGTTTTCCTACGAGCAGTACTTC. This encodes CASSRGSGFSYEQYF.

V and J are TRBV10-1 and TRBJ1-2; a weak D match, TRBD1 (6 bases). Looked up from germline, CDR1 is WNHNN and CDR2 is SYGVQD (reference sequence). The germline V and J ends were trimmed by 2 bases and 8 bases, with 21 bases remaining between them. The CDR3 totals 16 residues. In DNA form, the CDR3 reads TGCGCCAGCAGTGAGGAAAGGACAGAAGGTGTTGGCGGCTACACCTTC. It codes for CASSEERTEGVGGYTF.

V usage is TRBV30 and J usage is TRBJ1-6; the D gene is possibly TRBD1 (5 bases). The germline gives CDR1 GTSNPN, CDR2 SVGIG (reference sequence). The ends were cut back, 2 bases at V and 10 bases at J, with 18 bases in the middle. The CDR3 covers 15 residues. CDR3 DNA: TGTGCCTGGAGTACCCTCAGGGACTTAAGATCACCCCTCCACTTT. It translates to CAWSTLRDLRSPLHF.

This clonotype occurred a few times. The gene calls are TRBV5-5 and TRBJ2-7; D call uncertain. Germline V gives CDR1 SGHKS, CDR2 YYEKEE (reference sequence). With 2 bases removed from V and 6 bases from J, the gap between germline ends came to 15 bases. The CDR3 is made up of 14 amino acids. CDR3 nucleotides: TGTGCCAGCAGCTTTACTATTATGGGGTCCGAGCAGTACTTC. Protein product: CASSFTIMGSEQYF.

This clonotype showed up many times. This chain uses TRBV7-9 with TRBJ1-2; TRBD1 is a possible D gene (6 bases). CDR1 and CDR2 (germline): SEHNR, FQNEAQ (reference sequence). The CDR3 contains 16 residues. The V gene lost 4 bases and the J gene lost 3 bases, with 18 bases spanning the gap. The CDR3 sequence is CASSSYRVWLDYGYTF. Written as DNA, the CDR3 is TGTGCCAGCAGCTCCTACAGGGTGTGGTTAGACTATGGCTACACCTTC.

This clonotype was found many times. The V and J genes are TRBV28 and TRBJ1-2; D remains unclear. The CDR3 extends over 13 amino acids. Trimming removed 2 bases at V and 3 bases at J, with 7 bases between. The V gene's germline CDR1 is MDHEN and CDR2 SYDVKM. Here the CDR3 reads CASSLSIYYGYTF. CDR3 DNA: TGTGCCAGCAGTTTAAGTATTTACTATGGCTACACCTTC.

This clonotype was seen only a few times. This rearrangement joins TRBV7-6 to TRBJ2-7, with a weak D call TRBD2 (5 bases). V was shortened by 4 bases and J by 6 bases, with 22 bases between the two germline ends. The CDR3 is 16 residues long. The V gene's germline CDR1 is SGHVS and CDR2 FNYEAQ. CDR3 in amino acids: CASSYGAEESVAEQYF. CDR3 in DNA: TGTGCCAGCAGCTACGGAGCGGAGGAATCAGTAGCCGAGCAGTACTTC.

A remark on this clonotype: This sequence may be a read error, since a much larger clone differs from it by one base. This sequence joins TRBV7-2 and TRBJ2-1; tentatively, D is TRBD2 (6 bases). Per the germline V gene, CDR1 is SGHTA and CDR2 is FQGNSA. V was clipped by 6 bases and J by 1 base, with 16 bases between them. The CDR3 extends over 16 amino acids. The CDR3 reads CASRRGVGQSYNEQFF. As DNA, the CDR3 is TGTGCCAGCAGGCGGGGAGTCGGGCAGTCCTACAATGAGCAGTTCTTC.

This clonotype has only a few counts. The V call is TRBV28, the J call TRBJ2-1; maybe TRBD2 (6 bases). The V and J ends lost 3 bases and 5 bases respectively, with 14 bases between them. The length of the CDR3 is 15 residues. Germline CDR1 and CDR2: MDHEN and SYDVKM. CDR3 loop: CASSFLRTTNNEQFF. The CDR3 region has the DNA TGTGCCAGCAGTTTCCTGCGGACTACCAACAATGAGCAGTTCTTC.

This clonotype was counted many times. The chain has TRBV2 and TRBJ2-7; 7 bases line up with TRBD1. CDR3 length: 14 residues. The junction had 8 bases not matched to a gene; V was cut back by 6 bases and J by 3 bases. CDR1 and CDR2 from the germline V gene are SNHLY and FYNNEI. The CDR3 sequence: CASRAGTANYEQYF. DNA of the CDR3: TGTGCCAGCAGGGCCGGGACAGCAAACTACGAGCAGTACTTC. Supplemented by reference TRBV2 and TRBJ2-7, the full variable domain reads EPEVTQTPSHQVTQMGQEVILRCVPISNHLYFYWYRQILGQKVEFLVSFYNNEISEKSEIFDDQFSVERPDGSNFTLKIRSTKLEDSAMYFCASRAGTANYEQYFGPGTRLTVT.

This clonotype showed up many times. V usage is TRBV19 and J usage is TRBJ2-1; D may be TRBD2 (6 bases). V lost 6 bases and J 2 bases, leaving 14 bases between the germline ends. Germline CDR1 reads LNHDA; CDR2 reads SQIVND (reference sequence). CDR3 size: 15 residues. In nucleotides, the CDR3 is TGTGCCAGTAGCCAGGACGGGGGAACCTACAATGAGCAGTTCTTC. Amino acids: CASSQDGGTYNEQFF.

This clonotype was seen ten or more times. The chain employs TRBV28 and TRBJ2-2; D remains unclear. This CDR3 comprises 14 residues. The V gene's germline CDR1 is MDHEN and CDR2 SYDVKM. V gave up 5 bases and J gave up 0 bases, with 7 bases separating them. CDR3 in DNA: TGTGCCAGCAGTCCCGAGGCGAACACCGGGGAGCTGTTTTTT. It is translated as CASSPEANTGELFF.

The rearrangement uses TRBV9 and TRBJ2-7; 13 bases align to TRBD2. The CDR3 covers 16 residues. Germline-derived CDR1 and CDR2 are SGDLS and YYNGEE. The V segment lost 0 bases and the J segment 3 bases; nucleotides outside the gene matches: 3. Here the CDR3 reads CASSVGGTSGIYEQYF. CDR3 DNA: TGTGCCAGCAGCGTAGGGGGGACTAGCGGGATCTACGAGCAGTACTTC.

This clonotype was picked up many times. The chain employs TRBV27 and TRBJ2-3; 8 nucleotides line up with TRBD2. Germline CDR1 and CDR2: MNHEY and SMNVEV (reference sequence). The CDR3 is 15 amino acids. With 4 bases clipped from V and 3 bases from J, the junction kept 6 bases outside the gene matches. The DNA of the CDR3 is TGTGCCAGCAGTTCCACGGGACTAGTTACAGATACGCAGTATTTT. Translated, it gives CASSSTGLVTDTQYF.

In the case of this clonotype: A much larger clone differs by one base, so this may be a read error. The chain has TRBV11-2 and TRBJ2-3; D is uncertain. This CDR3 comprises 14 residues. V was pared by 2 bases and J by 6 bases, with 12 bases between. CDR1 SGHAT and CDR2 FQNNGV come from the germline V gene. Here the CDR3 DNA reads TGTGCCAGCAGCTTATATCGGCTGGGCGATACGCAGTATTTT. Amino acid sequence: CASSLYRLGDTQYF.

In its sample, this clonotype was seen many times. The chain uses TRBV28 and TRBJ2-2; the D gene is possibly TRBD2 (5 bases). The V end lost 3 bases, the J end lost 5 bases, and 19 bases lay between the germline ends. CDR1 is MDHEN, CDR2 SYDVKM, per germline. The CDR3 extends over 17 amino acids. The CDR3 sequence is CASSFSLREAETGELFF. CDR3 DNA: TGTGCCAGCAGTTTTAGTCTGCGAGAAGCGGAGACCGGGGAGCTGTTTTTT.

There are many counts of this clonotype. The chain couples TRBV28 to TRBJ1-1; unclear D gene. Between the trimmed V and J ends, which lost 6 bases and 6 bases, there was a span of 17 bases. Germline CDR1 MDHEN, CDR2 SYDVKM. This CDR3 has 14 amino acids. CDR3 sequence reads: CASSQWKRESEAFF. The CDR3 bases are TGTGCCAGCAGCCAGTGGAAAAGAGAATCTGAAGCTTTCTTT.

This clonotype was found many times. J is TRBJ2-7 and V is TRBV11-2; D not resolved. Germline loops: CDR1 SGHAT, CDR2 FQNNGV. The CDR3 contains 14 residues. V was pared by 1 base and J by 5 bases, with 12 bases between. The DNA of the CDR3 is TGTGCCAGCAGCTTAGGTTTGAGGTCTAACGAGCAGTACTTC. Its translation: CASSLGLRSNEQYF.

The sample holds one count of this clonotype. The chain has TRBV30 and TRBJ2-5; TRBD2 matches 8 bases. The CDR3 loop spans 15 amino acids. Germline V gene sequence: CDR1 GTSNPN, CDR2 SVGIG (reference sequence). V shed 4 bases and J 4 bases; nucleotides not matched to a gene: 11. CDR3 in DNA: TGTGCCTGGAATCATCGCGGGAGGATGGGAGAGACCCAGTACTTC. Its translation: CAWNHRGRMGETQYF. The full variable domain, its missing parts supplied by reference TRBV30 and TRBJ2-5, is SQTIHQWPATLVQPVGSPLSLECTVEGTSNPNLYWYRQAAGRGLQLLFYSVGIGQISSEVPQNLSASRPQDRQFILSSKKLLLSDSGFYLCAWNHRGRMGETQYFGPGTRLLVL.

This clonotype was picked up many times. The CDR3 nucleotides read TGTGCCAGCAGCACGGACAGGAGCCCCTACGAGCAGTACTTC. Its translation is CASSTDRSPYEQYF. The chain combines TRBV13 with TRBJ2-7; 7 bases are shared with TRBD1. The ends lost 5 bases at V and 2 bases at J; junction bases unmatched: 6. Germline loops: CDR1 PRHDT, CDR2 FYEKMQ (reference sequence). The CDR3 contains 14 residues.

The chain couples TRBV5-1 to TRBJ1-1, with a weak D call TRBD1 (5 bases). CDR1 SGHRS and CDR2 YFSETQ come from the germline V gene. Trimming removed 0 bases at V and 2 bases at J, with 8 bases between. The CDR3 consists of 14 residues. The CDR3 coding sequence is TGCGCCAGCAGCTTGGAGCAGGGAAACACTGAAGCTTTCTTT. The encoded protein is CASSLEQGNTEAFF. The whole variable domain, filled in from reference TRBV5-1 and TRBJ1-1, reads KAGVTQTPRYLIKTRGQQVTLSCSPISGHRSVSWYQQTPGQGLQFLFEYFSETQRNKGNFPGRFSGRQFSNSRSEMNVSTLELGDSALYLCASSLEQGNTEAFFGQGTRLTVV.

This clonotype was detected ten times or more. The chain uses TRBV11-2 and TRBJ1-2; 9 bases are a match to TRBD1. The V and J ends lost 4 bases and 3 bases, in that order; junction bases with no gene match: 12. CDR3 length: 17 residues. Germline V gives CDR1 SGHAT, CDR2 FQNNGV. CDR3 sequence reads: CASSSVGQGIGDYGYTF. The CDR3 DNA follows: TGTGCCAGCAGCTCCGTGGGACAGGGAATCGGCGACTATGGCTACACCTTC.

The rearrangement uses TRBV30 and TRBJ1-2, with TRBD1 as a possible D gene (6 bases). V was clipped by 3 bases and J by 4 bases, with 12 bases between them. The CDR3 has 13 amino acids. Germline CDR1 reads GTSNPN; CDR2 reads SVGIG (reference sequence). The CDR3 region has the DNA TGTGCCTGGAGCTCAGGGGTAAGCTATGGCTACACCTTC. Encoded protein: CAWSSGVSYGYTF.

This clonotype was counted at least ten times. The chain combines TRBV24-1 with TRBJ2-1, with D perhaps given as TRBD1 or TRBD2 (5 bases each). Trimming shortened V by 3 bases and J by 7 bases, and 21 bases separated the two germline ends. CDR1 and CDR2 from the germline V gene are KGHDR and SFDVKD. This CDR3 is 17 amino acids long. The DNA of the CDR3 is TGTGCCACCAGTGATATCGGGACCAACCAACTAAGGAATGAGCAGTTCTTC. As protein: CATSDIGTNQLRNEQFF.

V and J are TRBV19 and TRBJ2-3; possible D gene TRBD2, 5 bases. V dropped 3 bases and J dropped 7 bases, with 11 bases sitting between them. This CDR3 contains 13 residues. Germline CDR1 is LNHDA and CDR2 is SQIVND (reference sequence). DNA for the CDR3: TGTGCCAGTAGTATCGAAGAGCGGAATACGCAGTATTTT. It translates to CASSIEERNTQYF.